The T cell receptor beta chain described here comes from a study of OX40 agonist ivuxolimab in advanced cancers. Turning to the study itself: Patients received intravenous ivuxolimab every 2 weeks at 0.01 to 10 mg/kg.

Notes on the study in general: At doses 0.1 to 3.0 mg/kg, CD4+ and CD8+ clones expanded.

V was clipped by 0 bases and J by 1 base, with 10 bases between them. CDR1 and CDR2 (germline): SGHRS, YFSETQ. The CDR3 length is 15 residues. Clones were read by immunoSEQ multiplex PCR, and TCRdb kept only the in-frame ones, dropping some. The sample shows 50,000 to 65,000 clones, under 85% of them seen only once. On this clone itself: The antigen is unknown.

The genes are TRBV5-1 and TRBJ1-1, with D hard to call. The specimen was CD4+ or CD8+ T cells sorted from blood, collected in a trial of the OX40 agonist ivuxolimab. The receptor was derived from an adult with an advanced solid tumor such as melanoma, head and neck, liver or kidney cancer. Here the CDR3 reads CASSLEGSWNTEAFF. In DNA form, the CDR3 reads TGCGCCAGCAGCTTGGAGGGCAGTTGGAACACTGAAGCTTTCTTT.